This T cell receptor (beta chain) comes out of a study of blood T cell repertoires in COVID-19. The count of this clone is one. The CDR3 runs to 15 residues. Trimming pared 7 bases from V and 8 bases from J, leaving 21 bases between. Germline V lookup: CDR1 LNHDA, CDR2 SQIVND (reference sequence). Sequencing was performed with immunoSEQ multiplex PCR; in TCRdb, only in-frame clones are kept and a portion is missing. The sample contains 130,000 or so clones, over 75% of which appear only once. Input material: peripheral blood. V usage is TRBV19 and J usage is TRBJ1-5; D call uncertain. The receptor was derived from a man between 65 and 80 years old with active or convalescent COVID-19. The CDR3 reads CASTPHHTAGEPQHF. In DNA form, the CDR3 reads TGTGCCAGTACCCCCCATCACACAGCAGGCGAGCCCCAGCATTTT.